This T cell receptor (beta chain) was profiled in a study of control samples from healthy donors and cancer patients. Trimming took 0 bases from V and 0 from J, leaving 5 bases between them. The CDR3 has 15 amino acids. The germline V gene encodes CDR1 MNHEY and CDR2 SVGEGT. The protocol was immunoSEQ multiplex PCR, while the TCRdb copy is restricted to in-frame clones and leaves out a portion. The sample records 110,000 or so clones, roughly four fifths being singletons. This chain links TRBV6-2 or TRBV6-3 with TRBJ1-4, with D hard to call. Sequencing used blood. The receptor was derived from a woman in her forties or fifties in good health. CDR3 DNA sequence: TGTGCCAGCAGTTACTCGGGTGCAACTAATGAAAAACTGTTTTTT. Protein sequence: CASSYSGATNEKLFF.